This TCR beta chain emerged from a study of PD-1 blockade in classical Hodgkin lymphoma. Study results and caveats: By C4D1 there was a significant rise in CD4+ TCR diversity but not in CD8+ TCR diversity.

Clones were sequenced by immunoSEQ multiplex PCR, and TCRdb holds only the in-frame ones, with some missing. The profile covers 15,000 to 20,000 clones, with 83% appearing a single time and approximately 13% taken by the ten largest. Regarding time point: cycle 4 day 1 (C4D1), after less than seven weeks of nivolumab. Every patient had relapsed following autologous stem cell transplantation, and cohorts differed in brentuximab vedotin exposure. The CDR3 runs 15 residues. Germline V gene lookup returns CDR1 LNHDA and CDR2 SQIVND (reference sequence). Trimming shortened V by 5 bases and J by 0 bases, and 10 bases separated the two germline ends. For this clone: The antigen remains undetermined.

The J gene is TRBJ1-4, the V gene TRBV19; D is unclear. The sequencing used peripheral blood mononuclear cells (PBMCs), collected before the fourth cycle of nivolumab. This clonotype was obtained from a human donor with classical Hodgkin lymphoma. CDR3 nucleotide sequence: TGTGCCAGTAGTGGCCTAGGTGCAACTAATGAAAAACTGTTTTTT. It encodes CASSGLGATNEKLFF. The full variable domain, with the rest looked up from reference TRBV19 and TRBJ1-4, is DGGITQSPKYLFRKEGQNVTLSCEQNLNHDAMYWYRQDPGQGLRLIYYSQIVNDFQKGDIAEGYSVSREKKESFPLTVTSAQKNPTAFYLCASSGLGATNEKLFFGSGTQLSVL.